The sequence of this TCR beta chain was determined in a study of T cells in Graves' hyperthyroidism and ophthalmopathy. Study observations and caveats: In blood, most of the thyroid clonotypes expanded above 0.001 were also present.

Pregnant or lactating patients were excluded, as were those with uncontrolled infection or other autoimmune disease. Amplified regions were TCR beta CDR3 sequences from RNA transcripts. In the first-round RT-PCR of the TCR CDR3, the HTBI primer set was used. TCRdb reprocessed the multiplex PCR reads with MiXCR, giving one entry per CDR3 protein. Counted here are fewer than 600,000 distinct CDR3 sequences, over 13% occurring once; the ten biggest clones make up around a sixth. The V and J ends lost 4 bases and 4 bases respectively, with 14 bases between them. Germline V gene lookup returns CDR1 LNHDA and CDR2 SQIVND (reference sequence). This CDR3 is 15 amino acids long. About this clonotype: Antigen unknown.

The receptor was derived from a woman younger than 35 with Graves' hyperthyroidism. V is TRBV19 and J is TRBJ2-1; D might be TRBD2 (5 bases). Input material: blood. Here the CDR3 reads CASSRRARSYNEQFF. The CDR3 region has the DNA TGTGCCAGTAGTAGGCGGGCCCGCTCGTACAATGAGCAGTTCTTC.